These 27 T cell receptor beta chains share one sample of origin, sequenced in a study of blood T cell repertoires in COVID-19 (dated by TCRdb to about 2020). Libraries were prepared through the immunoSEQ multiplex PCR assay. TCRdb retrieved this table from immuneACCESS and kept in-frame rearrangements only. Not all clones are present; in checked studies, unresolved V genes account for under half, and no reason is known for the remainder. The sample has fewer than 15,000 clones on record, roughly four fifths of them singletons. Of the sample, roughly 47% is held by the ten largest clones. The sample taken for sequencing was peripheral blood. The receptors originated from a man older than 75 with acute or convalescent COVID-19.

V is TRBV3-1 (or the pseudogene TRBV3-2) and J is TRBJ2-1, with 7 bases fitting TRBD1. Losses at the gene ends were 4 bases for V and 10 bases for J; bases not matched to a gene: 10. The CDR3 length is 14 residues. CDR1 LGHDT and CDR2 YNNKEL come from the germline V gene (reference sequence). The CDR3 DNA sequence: TGTGCCAGCAGCCTAGCGACAGGGCGAGGAGAGCAGTTCTTC. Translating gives CASSLATGRGEQFF.

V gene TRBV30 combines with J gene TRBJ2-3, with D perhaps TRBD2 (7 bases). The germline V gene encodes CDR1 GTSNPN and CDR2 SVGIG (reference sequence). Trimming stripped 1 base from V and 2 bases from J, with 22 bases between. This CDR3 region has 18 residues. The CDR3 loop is CAWSGGFARGGNTDTQYF. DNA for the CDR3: TGTGCCTGGAGTGGTGGTTTCGCAAGGGGGGGGAACACAGATACGCAGTATTTT.

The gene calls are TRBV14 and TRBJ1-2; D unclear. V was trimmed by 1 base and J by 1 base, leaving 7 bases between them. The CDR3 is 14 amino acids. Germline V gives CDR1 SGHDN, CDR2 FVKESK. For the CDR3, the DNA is TGTGCCAGCAGCCAAGGGCGGCTTAACTATGGCTACACCTTC. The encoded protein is CASSQGRLNYGYTF.

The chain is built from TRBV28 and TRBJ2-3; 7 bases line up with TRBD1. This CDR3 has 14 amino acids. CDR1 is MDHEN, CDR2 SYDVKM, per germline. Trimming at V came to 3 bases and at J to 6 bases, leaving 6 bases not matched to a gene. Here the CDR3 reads CASSFRQGLDTQYF. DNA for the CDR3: TGTGCCAGCAGTTTTCGACAGGGTCTCGATACGCAGTATTTT.

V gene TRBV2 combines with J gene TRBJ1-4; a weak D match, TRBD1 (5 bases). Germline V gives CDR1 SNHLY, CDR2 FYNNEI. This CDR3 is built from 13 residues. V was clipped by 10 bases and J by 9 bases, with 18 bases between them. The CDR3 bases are TGTGCCACCCACCCGGGGACTCAAAAAAAACTGTTTTTT. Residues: CATHPGTQKKLFF.

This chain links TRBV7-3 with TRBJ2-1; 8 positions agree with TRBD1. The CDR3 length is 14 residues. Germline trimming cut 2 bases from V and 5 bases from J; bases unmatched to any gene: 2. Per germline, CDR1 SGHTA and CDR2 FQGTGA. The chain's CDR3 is CASSLSQGDNEQFF. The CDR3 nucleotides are TGTGCCAGCAGCTTATCACAGGGGGACAATGAGCAGTTCTTC.

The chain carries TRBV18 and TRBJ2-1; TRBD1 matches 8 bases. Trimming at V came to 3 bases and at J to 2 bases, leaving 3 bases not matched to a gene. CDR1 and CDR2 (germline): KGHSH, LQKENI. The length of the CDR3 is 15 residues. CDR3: CASSPGQDPYNEQFF. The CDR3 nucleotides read TGTGCCAGCTCACCGGGACAGGACCCCTACAATGAGCAGTTCTTC.

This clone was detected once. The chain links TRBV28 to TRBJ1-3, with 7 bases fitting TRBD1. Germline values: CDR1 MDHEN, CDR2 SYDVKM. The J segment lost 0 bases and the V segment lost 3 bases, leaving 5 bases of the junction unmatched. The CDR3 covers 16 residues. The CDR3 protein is CASSLIRDSSGNTIYF. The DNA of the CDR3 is TGTGCCAGCAGTTTGATAAGGGACAGCTCTGGAAACACCATATATTTT.

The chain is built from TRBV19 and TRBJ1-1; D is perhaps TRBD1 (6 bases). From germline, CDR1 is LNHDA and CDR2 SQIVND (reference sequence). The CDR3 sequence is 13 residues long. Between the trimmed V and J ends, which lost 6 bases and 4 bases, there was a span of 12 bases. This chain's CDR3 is CASRTGPSTEAFF. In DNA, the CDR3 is TGTGCCAGTAGGACAGGCCCGAGCACTGAAGCTTTCTTT.

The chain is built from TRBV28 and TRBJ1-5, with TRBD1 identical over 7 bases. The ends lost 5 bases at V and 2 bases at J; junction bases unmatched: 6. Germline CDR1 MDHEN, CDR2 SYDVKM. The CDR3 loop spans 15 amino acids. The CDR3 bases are TGTGCCAGCAGTCCTACAGGGGCCCGCAATCAGCCCCAGCATTTT. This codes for CASSPTGARNQPQHF.

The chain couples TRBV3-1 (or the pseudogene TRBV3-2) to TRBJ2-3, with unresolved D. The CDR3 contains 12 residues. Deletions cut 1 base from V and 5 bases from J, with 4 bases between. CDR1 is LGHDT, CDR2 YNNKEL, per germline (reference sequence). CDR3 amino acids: CASSQVQDTQYF. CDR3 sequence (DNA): TGTGCCAGCAGCCAAGTCCAAGATACGCAGTATTTT.

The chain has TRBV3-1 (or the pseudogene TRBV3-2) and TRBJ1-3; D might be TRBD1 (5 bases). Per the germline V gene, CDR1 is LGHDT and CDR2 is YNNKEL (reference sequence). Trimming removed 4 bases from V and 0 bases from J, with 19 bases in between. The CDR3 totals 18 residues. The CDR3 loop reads CASSPGRQYSDSGNTIYF. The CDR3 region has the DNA TGTGCCAGCAGCCCCGGGCGACAGTACTCAGACTCTGGAAACACCATATATTTT.

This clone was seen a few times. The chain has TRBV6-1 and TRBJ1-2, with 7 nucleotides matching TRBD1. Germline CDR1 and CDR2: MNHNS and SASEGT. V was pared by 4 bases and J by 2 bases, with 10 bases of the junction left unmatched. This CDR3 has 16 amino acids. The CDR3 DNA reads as TGTGCCAGCAGTGGGGACAGCAACCACTTCAACTATGGCTACACCTTC. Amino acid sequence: CASSGDSNHFNYGYTF.

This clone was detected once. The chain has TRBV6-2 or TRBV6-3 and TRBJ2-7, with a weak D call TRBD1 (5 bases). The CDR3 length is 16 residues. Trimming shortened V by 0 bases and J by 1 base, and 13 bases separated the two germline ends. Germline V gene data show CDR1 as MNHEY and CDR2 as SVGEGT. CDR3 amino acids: CASSYSETEQSYEQYF. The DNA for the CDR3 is TGTGCCAGCAGTTACTCGGAGACAGAACAATCCTACGAGCAGTACTTC.

The CDR3 DNA sequence: TGTGCCACCAGCGAGGGGGGGACAGGAGAGATTCAGTACTTC. It yields the protein CATSEGGTGEIQYF. V is TRBV15 and J is TRBJ2-4; weak D call: TRBD1 (8 bases). Germline assignment: CDR1 LNHNV and CDR2 YYDKDF (reference sequence). The CDR3 contains 14 residues. V shed 5 bases and J shed 10 bases, with 18 bases lying between them.

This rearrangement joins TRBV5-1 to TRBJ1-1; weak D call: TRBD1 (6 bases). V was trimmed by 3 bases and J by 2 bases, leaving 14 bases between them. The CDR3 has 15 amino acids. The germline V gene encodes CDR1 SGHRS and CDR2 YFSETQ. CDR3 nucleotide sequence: TGCGCCAGCAGCTCCACGACAGGACATAACACTGAAGCTTTCTTT. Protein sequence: CASSSTTGHNTEAFF.

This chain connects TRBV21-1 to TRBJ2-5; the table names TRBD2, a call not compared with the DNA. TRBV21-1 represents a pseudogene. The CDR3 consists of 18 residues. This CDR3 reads CASSNWTAGRGDRETQYF. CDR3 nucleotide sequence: TGTGCCAGCAGCAACTGGACGGCGGGGCGGGGGGACAGAGAGACCCAGTACTTC.

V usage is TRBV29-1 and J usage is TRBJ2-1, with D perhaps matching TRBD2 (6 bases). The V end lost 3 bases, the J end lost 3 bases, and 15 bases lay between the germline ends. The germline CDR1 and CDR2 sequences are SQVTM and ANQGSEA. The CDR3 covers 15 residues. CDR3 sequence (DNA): TGCAGCGTTGAGGGAGCGGAGGGGCTCTACAATGAGCAGTTCTTC. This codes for CSVEGAEGLYNEQFF.

In DNA form, the CDR3 reads TGTGCCAGCAGCCCAGGACAGGGTGAGACCCAGTACTTC. This gives the protein CASSPGQGETQYF. The chain uses TRBV7-8 and TRBJ2-5; TRBD1 agrees at 8 bases. This CDR3 has 13 residues. The ends lost 5 bases at V and 5 bases at J; junction bases unmatched: 4. The germline gives CDR1 SGHVS, CDR2 FQNEAQ. The variable domain in full, completed from reference TRBV7-8 and TRBJ2-5, reads GAGVSQSPRYKVAKRGQDVALRCDPISGHVSLFWYQQALGQGPEFLTYFQNEAQLDKSGLPSDRFFAERPEGSVSTLKIQRTQQEDSAVYLCASSPGQGETQYFGPGTRLLVL.

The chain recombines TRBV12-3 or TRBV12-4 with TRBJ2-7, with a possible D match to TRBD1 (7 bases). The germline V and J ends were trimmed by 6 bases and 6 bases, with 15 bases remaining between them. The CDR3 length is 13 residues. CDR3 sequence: CASREGAGGEQYF. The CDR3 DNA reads TGTGCCAGCAGAGAGGGGGCCGGGGGCGAGCAGTACTTC.

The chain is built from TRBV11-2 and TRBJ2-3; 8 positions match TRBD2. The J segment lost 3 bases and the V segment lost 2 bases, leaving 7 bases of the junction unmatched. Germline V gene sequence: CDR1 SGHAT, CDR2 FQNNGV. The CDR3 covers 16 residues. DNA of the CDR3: TGTGCCAGCAGCTTACGGGGCGCGGGGGGAACAGATACGCAGTATTTT. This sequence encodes CASSLRGAGGTDTQYF.

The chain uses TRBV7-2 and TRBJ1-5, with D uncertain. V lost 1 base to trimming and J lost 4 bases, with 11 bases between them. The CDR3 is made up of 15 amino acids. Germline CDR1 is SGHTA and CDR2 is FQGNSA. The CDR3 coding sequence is TGTGCCAGCAGCTTAGATAGCGCTAGGAATCAGCCCCAGCATTTT. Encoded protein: CASSLDSARNQPQHF.

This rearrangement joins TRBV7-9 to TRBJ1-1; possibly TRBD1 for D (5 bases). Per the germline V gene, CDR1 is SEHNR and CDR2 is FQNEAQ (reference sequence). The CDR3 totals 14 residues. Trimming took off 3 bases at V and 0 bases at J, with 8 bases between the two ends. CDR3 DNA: TGTGCCAGCAGCTTGGGGCTAGTGAACACTGAAGCTTTCTTT. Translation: CASSLGLVNTEAFF.

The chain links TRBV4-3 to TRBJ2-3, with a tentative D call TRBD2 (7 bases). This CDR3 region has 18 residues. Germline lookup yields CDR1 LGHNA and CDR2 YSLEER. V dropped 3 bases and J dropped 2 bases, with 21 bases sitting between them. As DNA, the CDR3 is TGCGCCAGCAGCCACCGGACTATGGCGGGGGCCTACACAGATACGCAGTATTTT. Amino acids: CASSHRTMAGAYTDTQYF.

CDR3 DNA sequence: TGTGCCAGCAGCCCGGACAGGAGCACAGATACGCAGTATTTT. As protein: CASSPDRSTDTQYF. V is TRBV7-3 and J is TRBJ2-3; the match to TRBD1 covers 7 bases. The germline CDR1 and CDR2 sequences are SGHTA and FQGTGA. The CDR3 runs to 14 residues. With V trimmed by 5 bases and J by 0 bases, 2 bases remained unmatched.

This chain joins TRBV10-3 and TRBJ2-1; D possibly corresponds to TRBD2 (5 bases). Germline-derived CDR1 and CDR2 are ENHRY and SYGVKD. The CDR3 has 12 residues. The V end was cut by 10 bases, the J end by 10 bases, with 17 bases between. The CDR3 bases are TGTGCCAGCGGGCCCCCAGAAGGAGAGCAGTTCTTC. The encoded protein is CASGPPEGEQFF.

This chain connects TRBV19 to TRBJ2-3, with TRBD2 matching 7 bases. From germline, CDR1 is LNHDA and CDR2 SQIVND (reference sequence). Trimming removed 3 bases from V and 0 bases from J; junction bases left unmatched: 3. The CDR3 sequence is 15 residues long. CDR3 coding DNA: TGTGCCAGTAGTATTGGGGGGGAAAGCACAGATACGCAGTATTTT. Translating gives CASSIGGESTDTQYF.